In this sample, the clone carrying this T cell receptor (beta chain) turned up once. Enrolled through a virtual design, the participants were between roughly 18 and 100 years of age and came from about two dozen US areas. Cohort allocation depended upon clinical history that participants reported. Original processing methods: Reference gene primer amplification yielded estimated nucleated cell counts. Sequencing was performed with immunoSEQ multiplex PCR; in TCRdb, only in-frame clones are kept and a portion is missing. V and J calls and clone size are as listed in that table; D and trimming were resolved from the DNA. The sample consists of about 300,000 clones, approximately 85% of them appearing once. These data come from a study of blood T cell repertoires in COVID-19. Study at large: COVID-19 samples, acute and convalescent, were from the United States, Italy and Spain.

This receptor was taken from a man younger than 45 who had recovered from COVID-19. Sequenced input: PBMCs or T cells enriched from blood (not recorded which).

CDR3 protein: CASSVGGRGEQFF. The CDR3 DNA follows: TGTGCCAGCAGCGTCGGGGGACGGGGTGAGCAGTTCTTC. The chain combines TRBV9 with TRBJ2-1, with TRBD2 as a possible D gene (6 bases). The CDR3 runs 13 residues. Trimming cost V 2 bases and J 9 bases, with 12 bases left between them. CDR1 and CDR2 from the germline V gene are SGDLS and YYNGEE.